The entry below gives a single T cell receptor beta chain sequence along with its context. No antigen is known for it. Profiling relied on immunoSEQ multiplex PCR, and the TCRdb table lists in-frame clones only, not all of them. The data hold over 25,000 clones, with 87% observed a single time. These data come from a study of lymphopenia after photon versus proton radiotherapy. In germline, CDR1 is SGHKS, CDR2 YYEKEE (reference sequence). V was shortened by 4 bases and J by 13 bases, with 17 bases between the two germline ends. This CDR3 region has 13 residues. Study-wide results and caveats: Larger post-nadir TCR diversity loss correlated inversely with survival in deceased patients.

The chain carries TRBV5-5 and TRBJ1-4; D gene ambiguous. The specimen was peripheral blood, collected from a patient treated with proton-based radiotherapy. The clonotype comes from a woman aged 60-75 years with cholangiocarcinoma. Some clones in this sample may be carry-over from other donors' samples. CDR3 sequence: CASSRIGDLRLFF. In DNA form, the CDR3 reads TGTGCCAGCAGCAGGATTGGAGACTTACGACTGTTTTTT.